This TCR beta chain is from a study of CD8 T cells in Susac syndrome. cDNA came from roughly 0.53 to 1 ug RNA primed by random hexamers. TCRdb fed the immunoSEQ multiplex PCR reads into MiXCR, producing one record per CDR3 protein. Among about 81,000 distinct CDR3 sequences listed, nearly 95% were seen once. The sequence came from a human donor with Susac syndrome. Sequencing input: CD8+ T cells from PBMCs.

CDR3 residues: CAWSVGGQETQYF. CDR3 coding DNA: TGTGCCTGGAGTGTCGGGGGACAAGAGACCCAGTACTTC. This rearrangement joins TRBV30 to TRBJ2-5; weak D call: TRBD2 (6 bases). Trimming pared 0 bases from V and 2 bases from J, leaving 7 bases between. The CDR3 loop spans 13 amino acids. The germline V gene has CDR1 GTSNPN and CDR2 SVGIG (reference sequence).